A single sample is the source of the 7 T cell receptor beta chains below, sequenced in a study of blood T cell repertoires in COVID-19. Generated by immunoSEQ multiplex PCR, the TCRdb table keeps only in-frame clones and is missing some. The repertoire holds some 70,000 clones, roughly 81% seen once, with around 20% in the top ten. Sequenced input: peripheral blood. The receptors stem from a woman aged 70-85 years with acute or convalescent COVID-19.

In DNA, the CDR3 is TGTGCCAGCAGCCAGGGCTCTGGAAACACCATATATTTT. Protein: CASSQGSGNTIYF. J is TRBJ1-3 and V is TRBV28, with D possibly TRBD1 on 5 matching bases. This CDR3 contains 13 residues. The V end lost 6 bases, the J end lost 0 bases, and 6 bases lay between the germline ends. CDR1 is MDHEN, CDR2 SYDVKM, per germline. Full variable domain (missing parts from reference TRBV28 and TRBJ1-3): DVKVTQSSRYLVKRTGEKVFLECVQDMDHENMFWYRQDPGLGLRLIYFSYDVKMKEKGDIPEGYSVSREKKERFSLILESASTNQTSMYLCASSQGSGNTIYFGEGSWLTVV.

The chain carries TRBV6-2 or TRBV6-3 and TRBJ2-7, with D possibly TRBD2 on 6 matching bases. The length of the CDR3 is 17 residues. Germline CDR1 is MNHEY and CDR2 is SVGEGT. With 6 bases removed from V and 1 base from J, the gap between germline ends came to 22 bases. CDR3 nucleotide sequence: TGTGCCAGCAGCCCTTACTCGACTTGGGAGGCATCCTACGAGCAGTACTTC. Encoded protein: CASSPYSTWEASYEQYF.

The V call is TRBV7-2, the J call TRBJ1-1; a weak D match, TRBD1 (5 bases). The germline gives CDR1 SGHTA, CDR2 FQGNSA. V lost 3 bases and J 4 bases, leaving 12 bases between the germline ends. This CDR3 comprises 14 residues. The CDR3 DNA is TGTGCCAGCAGCTTCTACCAGGGTGGCACTGAAGCTTTCTTT. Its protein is CASSFYQGGTEAFF.

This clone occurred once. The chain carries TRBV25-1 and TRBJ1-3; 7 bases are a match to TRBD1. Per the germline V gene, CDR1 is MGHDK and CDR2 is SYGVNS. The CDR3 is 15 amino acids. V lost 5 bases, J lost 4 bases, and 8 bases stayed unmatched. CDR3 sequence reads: CASSPRRGQGNTIYF. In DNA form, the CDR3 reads TGTGCCAGCAGTCCCCGGAGGGGGCAGGGAAACACCATATATTTT. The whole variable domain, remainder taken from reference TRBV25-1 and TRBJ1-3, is EADIYQTPRYLVIGTGKKITLECSQTMGHDKMYWYQQDPGMELHLIHYSYGVNSTEKGDLSSESTVSRIRTEHFPLTLESARPSHTSQYLCASSPRRGQGNTIYFGEGSWLTVV.

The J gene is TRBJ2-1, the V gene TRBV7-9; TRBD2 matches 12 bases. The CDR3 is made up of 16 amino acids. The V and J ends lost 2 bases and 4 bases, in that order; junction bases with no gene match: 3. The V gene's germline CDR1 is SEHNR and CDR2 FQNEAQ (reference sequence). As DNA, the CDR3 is TGTGCCAGCAGCTTACTAGCGGGAGGGAATTACAATGAGCAGTTCTTC. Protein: CASSLLAGGNYNEQFF. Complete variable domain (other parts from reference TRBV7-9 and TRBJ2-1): DTGVSQNPRHKITKRGQNVTFRCDPISEHNRLYWYRQTLGQGPEFLTYFQNEAQLEKSRLLSDRFSAERPKGSFSTLEIQRTEQGDSAMYLCASSLLAGGNYNEQFFGPGTRLTVL.

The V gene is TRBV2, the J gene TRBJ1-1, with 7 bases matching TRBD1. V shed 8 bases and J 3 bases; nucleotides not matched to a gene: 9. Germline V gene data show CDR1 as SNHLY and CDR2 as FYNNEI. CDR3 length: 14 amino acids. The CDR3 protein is CASDRASGDTEAFF. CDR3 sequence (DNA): TGTGCCAGCGACAGGGCCTCCGGGGACACTGAAGCTTTCTTT.

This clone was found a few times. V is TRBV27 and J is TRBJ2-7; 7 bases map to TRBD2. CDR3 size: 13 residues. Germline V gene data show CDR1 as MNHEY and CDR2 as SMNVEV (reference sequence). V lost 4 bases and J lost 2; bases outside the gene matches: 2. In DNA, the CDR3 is TGTGCCAGCAGTTCGGGAGGCACCTACGAGCAGTACTTC. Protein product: CASSSGGTYEQYF.